Reported below is one T cell receptor (beta chain). The antigen is unknown. UMI-labeled 5' RACE produced the TCR beta libraries. TCRdb reanalyzed the 5' RACE reads and collapses them to one entry per CDR3 protein, without DNA. The table lists 7,900 or so distinct CDR3 sequences, with under 25% in the top ten. The CDR3 has 15 residues. CDR1 and CDR2 from the germline V gene are SGDLS and YYNGEE. The data were obtained in a study of human CD8 memory T cell subsets. Notes on the study in general: For this study, sequencing was restricted to the T cell receptor beta chains only.

It was negative magnetic separation that enriched the total CD8+ T cells. This sequence joins TRBV9 and TRBJ2-7; lacking DNA, the TRBD2 call made by TCRdb goes unchecked. What was sequenced was CD8+ T cells from PBMCs. The receptor was derived from a human donor in good health. The CDR3 reads CASSVSGGTAYEQYF.